What follows are 7 T cell receptor beta chains derived from one specimen sequenced in a study of T cells in Graves' hyperthyroidism and ophthalmopathy. Amplified regions were TCR beta CDR3 sequences from RNA transcripts. The HTBI primer set served for first-round RT-PCR of the TCR CDR3. TCRdb recomputed calls from the multiplex PCR reads with MiXCR, one row per CDR3 protein. This table has 550,000 to 600,000 distinct CDR3 sequences, approximately 15% appearing once. Sequenced: blood. These receptors were obtained from a woman younger than 35 with Graves' ophthalmopathy.

This clonotype has ten or more counts. The J gene is TRBJ2-7, the V gene TRBV6-2 or TRBV6-3; perhaps D is TRBD1 or TRBD2 (5 bases each). Per germline, CDR1 MNHEY and CDR2 SVGEGT. The CDR3 has 14 residues. With 6 bases removed from V and 3 bases from J, the gap between germline ends came to 15 bases. In DNA, the CDR3 is TGTGCCAGCAGGGCCGGGACGGACCTCTACGAGCAGTACTTC. This codes for CASRAGTDLYEQYF.

The sample holds many counts of this clonotype. The rearrangement joins TRBV28 to TRBJ2-7; D is possibly TRBD2 (5 bases). Germline values: CDR1 MDHEN, CDR2 SYDVKM. The CDR3 consists of 14 residues. V lost 2 bases and J lost 3, with 11 bases in between. The chain's CDR3 is CASSLPVRDYEQYF. The CDR3, as DNA: TGTGCCAGCAGTTTACCCGTTCGGGACTACGAGCAGTACTTC.

The sample holds a few counts of this clonotype. V is TRBV7-3 and J is TRBJ1-6; possibly TRBD1 for D (6 bases). CDR1 SGHTA and CDR2 FQGTGA come from the germline V gene. The CDR3 length is 16 residues. Trimming pared 2 bases from V and 6 bases from J, leaving 14 bases between. CDR3 nucleotide sequence: TGTGCCAGCAGCTTATACGGTGGCAGGGGTAATTCACCCCTCCACTTT. Its protein product is CASSLYGGRGNSPLHF.

This clonotype was seen many times. The rearrangement uses TRBV2 and TRBJ1-4; D unclear. This CDR3 has 12 amino acids. Trimming shortened V by 4 bases and J by 8 bases, and 8 bases separated the two germline ends. Germline V CDR1 and CDR2: SNHLY, FYNNEI. CDR3 residues: CASSGAGEKLFF. The CDR3 DNA follows: TGTGCCAGCAGTGGGGCTGGGGAAAAACTGTTTTTT.

The sample holds many counts of this clonotype. This rearrangement joins TRBV7-8 to TRBJ2-1, with 7 bases lining up with TRBD2. Trimming removed 6 bases from V and 6 bases from J; junction bases left unmatched: 8. CDR1 SGHVS and CDR2 FQNEAQ come from the germline V gene. CDR3 length equals 14 residues. This CDR3 reads CASSFRTRGNEQFF. The CDR3 DNA follows: TGTGCCAGCAGTTTTAGGACTAGAGGCAATGAGCAGTTCTTC.

This clonotype was picked up many times. The gene calls are TRBV28 and TRBJ2-7; perhaps TRBD1 as D (5 bases). Germline V lookup: CDR1 MDHEN, CDR2 SYDVKM. The CDR3 sequence is 16 residues long. The germline V and J ends were trimmed by 3 bases and 3 bases, with 18 bases remaining between them. The CDR3 reads CASSFPRAQAGYEQYF. CDR3 sequence (DNA): TGTGCCAGCAGTTTCCCCAGGGCCCAGGCCGGCTACGAGCAGTACTTC.

V gene TRBV12-3 or TRBV12-4 combines with J gene TRBJ1-6; D is uncertain. V lost 5 bases, J lost 7 bases, and 15 bases lay in between. This CDR3 has 15 amino acids. CDR3 loop: CASSPGRFGNSPLHF. The CDR3 DNA follows: TGTGCCAGCAGTCCCGGACGTTTTGGAAATTCACCCCTCCACTTT.